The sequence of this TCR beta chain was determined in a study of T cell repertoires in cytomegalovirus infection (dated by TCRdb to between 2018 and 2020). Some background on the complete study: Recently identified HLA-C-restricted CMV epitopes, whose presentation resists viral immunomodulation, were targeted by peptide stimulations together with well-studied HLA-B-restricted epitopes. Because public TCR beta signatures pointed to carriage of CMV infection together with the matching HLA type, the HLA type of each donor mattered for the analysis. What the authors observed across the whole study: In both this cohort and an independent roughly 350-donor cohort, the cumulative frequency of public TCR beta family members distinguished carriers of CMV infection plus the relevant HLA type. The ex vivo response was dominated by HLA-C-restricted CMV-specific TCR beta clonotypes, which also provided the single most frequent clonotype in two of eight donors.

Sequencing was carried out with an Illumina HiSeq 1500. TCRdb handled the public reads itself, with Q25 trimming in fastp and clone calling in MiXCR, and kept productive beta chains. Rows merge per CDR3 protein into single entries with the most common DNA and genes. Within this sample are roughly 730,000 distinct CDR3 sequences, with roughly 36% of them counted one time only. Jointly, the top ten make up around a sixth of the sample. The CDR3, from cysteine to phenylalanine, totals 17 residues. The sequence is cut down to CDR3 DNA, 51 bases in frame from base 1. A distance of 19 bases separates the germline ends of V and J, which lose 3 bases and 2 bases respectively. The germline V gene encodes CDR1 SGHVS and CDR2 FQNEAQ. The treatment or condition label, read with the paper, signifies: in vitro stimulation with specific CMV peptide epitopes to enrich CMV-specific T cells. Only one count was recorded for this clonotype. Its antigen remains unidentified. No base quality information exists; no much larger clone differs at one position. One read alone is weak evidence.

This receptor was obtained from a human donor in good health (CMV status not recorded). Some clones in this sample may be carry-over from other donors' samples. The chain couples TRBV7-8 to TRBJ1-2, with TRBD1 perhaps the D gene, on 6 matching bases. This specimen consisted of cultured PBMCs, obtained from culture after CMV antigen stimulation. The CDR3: CASSFGGRRPENYGYTF. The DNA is TGTGCCAGCAGCTTCGGGGGGCGGAGGCCTGAGAACTATGGCTACACCTTC. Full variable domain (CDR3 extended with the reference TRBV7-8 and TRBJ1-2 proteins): GAGVSQSPRYKVAKRGQDVALRCDPISGHVSLFWYQQALGQGPEFLTYFQNEAQLDKSGLPSDRFFAERPEGSVSTLKIQRTQQEDSAVYLCASSFGGRRPENYGYTFGSGTRLTVV.